These 21 T cell receptor beta chains were sequenced from one sample in a study of cytomegalovirus exposure and HLA in healthy donors. Vbeta (60) and Jbeta (13) primers were used in the PCR. Measured with immunoSEQ multiplex PCR; TCRdb has only the in-frame clones, and not every one. The table includes about 86,000 clones, over 70% detected once. Sequencing used PBMCs. All receptors come from a man in his sixties in good health and CMV-seronegative.

The chain combines TRBV5-1 with TRBJ1-4; 9 bases align to TRBD1. Per the germline V gene, CDR1 is SGHRS and CDR2 is YFSETQ. The CDR3 runs to 15 residues. V lost 4 bases and J lost 8; bases outside the gene matches: 9. The CDR3 nucleotides read TGCGCCAGCAGCCTACTACAGGGGGCGGGAGAAAAACTGTTTTTT. Protein: CASSLLQGAGEKLFF.

The genes are TRBV19 and TRBJ1-5; 9 bases match TRBD1. This CDR3 has 15 residues. After removal of 2 bases from V and 7 bases from J, the junction contained 6 bases not matched to a gene. Germline V lookup: CDR1 LNHDA, CDR2 SQIVND (reference sequence). For the CDR3, the DNA is TGTGCCAGTAGTATAAAACAGGGGGCGGGACAGCCCCAGCATTTT. Protein sequence: CASSIKQGAGQPQHF.

The chain has TRBV5-4 and TRBJ2-2, with D possibly being TRBD2 (6 bases). V lost 4 bases and J lost 5, with 15 bases in between. Germline CDR1 is SGHNT and CDR2 is YYREEE (reference sequence). This CDR3 contains 15 residues. CDR3 sequence reads: CASSPWGVGTGELFF. The DNA for the CDR3 is TGTGCCAGCAGCCCTTGGGGGGTCGGGACCGGGGAGCTGTTTTTT.

This chain links TRBV7-6 with TRBJ2-7, with 9 bases that match TRBD1. CDR1 SGHVS and CDR2 FNYEAQ come from the germline V gene. This CDR3 comprises 14 residues. V lost 1 base and J lost 7; bases outside the gene matches: 5. The CDR3, as DNA: TGTGCCAGCAGCTTAGGTCGGGACAGGGAGGAGCAGTACTTC. It is translated as CASSLGRDREEQYF.

The chain has TRBV18 and TRBJ2-7; D perhaps matches TRBD2 (6 bases). The CDR3 is 14 residues long. V was clipped by 2 bases and J by 1 base, with 9 bases between them. Germline loops: CDR1 KGHSH, CDR2 LQKENI. CDR3 sequence: CASSPGTSSYEQYF. CDR3 sequence (DNA): TGTGCCAGCTCACCAGGGACTTCATCCTACGAGCAGTACTTC. The whole variable domain, remainder taken from reference TRBV18 and TRBJ2-7, is NAGVMQNPRHLVRRRGQEARLRCSPMKGHSHVYWYRQLPEEGLKFMVYLQKENIIDESGMPKERFSAEFPKEGPSILRIQQVVRGDSAAYFCASSPGTSSYEQYFGPGTRLTVT.

The chain combines TRBV6-1 with TRBJ2-5; 7 bases match TRBD2. Germline values: CDR1 MNHNS, CDR2 SASEGT. The CDR3 length is 14 residues. The J segment lost 3 bases and the V segment lost 2 bases, leaving 3 bases of the junction unmatched. The CDR3 is CASSEQGGKETQYF. The DNA for the CDR3 is TGTGCCAGCAGTGAACAGGGAGGGAAAGAGACCCAGTACTTC.

The V and J genes are TRBV5-1 and TRBJ2-2; 9 bases align to TRBD2. The CDR3 consists of 16 residues. CDR1 SGHRS and CDR2 YFSETQ come from the germline V gene. The J segment lost 6 bases and the V segment lost 1 base, leaving 7 bases of the junction unmatched. The CDR3 nucleotides are TGCGCCAGCAGCTTGCCTAGCGGGACCACCCCCGGGGAGCTGTTTTTT. Translating it yields CASSLPSGTTPGELFF. The variable domain in full, completed from reference TRBV5-1 and TRBJ2-2, reads KAGVTQTPRYLIKTRGQQVTLSCSPISGHRSVSWYQQTPGQGLQFLFEYFSETQRNKGNFPGRFSGRQFSNSRSEMNVSTLELGDSALYLCASSLPSGTTPGELFFGEGSRLTVL.

This rearrangement joins TRBV6-6 to TRBJ1-5; D perhaps matches TRBD1 (5 bases). V was trimmed by 0 bases and J by 6 bases, leaving 12 bases between them. The germline gives CDR1 MNHNY, CDR2 SVGAGI (reference sequence). The CDR3 is made up of 15 amino acids. CDR3 amino acids: CASSYSQGAGQPQHF. The CDR3 region has the DNA TGTGCCAGCAGTTACTCGCAGGGCGCAGGTCAGCCCCAGCATTTT.

J is TRBJ2-7 and V is TRBV2; D is perhaps TRBD2 (7 bases). With 4 bases removed from V and 1 base from J, the gap between germline ends came to 14 bases. Per the germline V gene, CDR1 is SNHLY and CDR2 is FYNNEI. This CDR3 region has 15 residues. The DNA for the CDR3 is TGTGCCAGCAGTGCGGGGGGAGGGGGTTCCTACGAGCAGTACTTC. Translating it yields CASSAGGGGSYEQYF.

V and J are TRBV5-1 and TRBJ2-5, with 7 bases identical to TRBD2. After removal of 4 bases from V and 3 bases from J, the junction contained 6 bases not matched to a gene. The CDR3 sequence is 14 residues long. Germline CDR1 and CDR2: SGHRS and YFSETQ. For the CDR3, the DNA is TGCGCCAGCAGCCTCCGGACTAGTAAAGAGACCCAGTACTTC. Protein sequence: CASSLRTSKETQYF.

This chain joins TRBV7-9 and TRBJ1-2; 7 nucleotides agree with TRBD1. The trim removed 0 bases at V and 6 bases at J, leaving 1 base unmatched. The CDR3 is made up of 13 amino acids. Germline-derived CDR1 and CDR2 are SEHNR and FQNEAQ (reference sequence). The CDR3 DNA is TGTGCCAGCAGCTTAGCCACAGGGGATGGCTACACCTTC. It yields the protein CASSLATGDGYTF. The full variable domain, completed using reference TRBV7-9 and TRBJ1-2, is DTGVSQNPRHKITKRGQNVTFRCDPISEHNRLYWYRQTLGQGPEFLTYFQNEAQLEKSRLLSDRFSAERPKGSFSTLEIQRTEQGDSAMYLCASSLATGDGYTFGSGTRLTVV.

CDR3 nucleotide sequence: TGCGCCAGCAGCTTGGAGGTTGCGGGGATTTCCGGGGAGCTGTTTTTT. It is translated as CASSLEVAGISGELFF. The genes are TRBV5-1 and TRBJ2-2; perhaps TRBD2 as D (6 bases). Germline V gene lookup returns CDR1 SGHRS and CDR2 YFSETQ. This CDR3 comprises 16 residues. V gave up 0 bases and J gave up 6 bases, with 15 bases separating them.

This clone appeared a few times. The sample has other DNA sequences that encode this CDR3 too. The chain employs TRBV7-2 and TRBJ2-3; 14 bases are shared with TRBD2. The CDR3 extends over 16 amino acids. CDR1 SGHTA and CDR2 FQGNSA come from the germline V gene. V dropped 4 bases and J dropped 3; count of bases not matched to a gene: 3. The CDR3 loop is CASSSGLAGGTDTQYF. The CDR3 nucleotides read TGTGCCAGCAGCTCCGGACTAGCGGGGGGTACAGATACGCAGTATTTT. The full variable domain, completed using reference TRBV7-2 and TRBJ2-3, is GAGVSQSPSNKVTEKGKDVELRCDPISGHTALYWYRQSLGQGLEFLIYFQGNSAPDKSGLPSDRFSAERTGGSVSTLTIQRTQQEDSAVYLCASSSGLAGGTDTQYFGPGTRLTVL.

V is TRBV6-6 and J is TRBJ1-4; a possible D gene is TRBD1 (5 bases). Germline CDR1 MNHNY, CDR2 SVGAGI (reference sequence). The CDR3 has 15 residues. The V end was cut by 0 bases, the J end by 8 bases, with 13 bases between. CDR3 sequence (DNA): TGTGCCAGCAGTTACTCGATCGGGGAGGGGGAAAAACTGTTTTTT. This codes for CASSYSIGEGEKLFF.

This chain joins TRBV30 and TRBJ1-6, with a weak D call TRBD1 (6 bases). CDR3 size: 15 residues. The germline V and J ends were trimmed by 1 base and 6 bases, with 13 bases remaining between them. Looked up from germline, CDR1 is GTSNPN and CDR2 is SVGIG (reference sequence). The CDR3 loop is CAWSEGGGLNSPLHF. The CDR3 coding sequence is TGTGCCTGGAGTGAAGGGGGGGGGCTTAATTCACCCCTCCACTTT.

This clone came up once. The rearrangement links TRBV6-1 to TRBJ2-7; 7 bases line up with TRBD1. V gave up 5 bases and J gave up 6 bases; unmatched junction bases: 13. The germline V gene encodes CDR1 MNHNS and CDR2 SASEGT. CDR3 length equals 15 residues. The CDR3 region is CASSLTTGTPSEQYF. Written as DNA, the CDR3 is TGTGCCAGCAGTTTAACGACAGGGACCCCTTCCGAGCAGTACTTC.

V is TRBV10-3 and J is TRBJ2-1, with a possible D match to TRBD2 (5 bases). Looked up from germline, CDR1 is ENHRY and CDR2 is SYGVKD. This CDR3 spans 13 amino acids. Trimming shortened V by 0 bases and J by 8 bases, and 8 bases separated the two germline ends. CDR3 sequence (DNA): TGTGCCATCAGTGAGTCAGAGGGCTATGAGCAGTTCTTC. It specifies CAISESEGYEQFF.

In its sample, this clone was seen a few times. This chain's CDR3 is CASSFGTAQETQYF. The CDR3 bases are TGTGCCAGCAGCTTTGGGACAGCCCAAGAGACCCAGTACTTC. The gene calls are TRBV7-2 and TRBJ2-5; 7 bases map to TRBD1. Per the germline V gene, CDR1 is SGHTA and CDR2 is FQGNSA. The trim removed 3 bases at V and 1 base at J, leaving 2 bases unmatched. This CDR3 spans 14 amino acids.

V and J are TRBV7-9 and TRBJ2-3; tentatively, D is TRBD2 (6 bases). Germline CDR1 is SEHNR and CDR2 is FQNEAQ (reference sequence). The CDR3 runs to 18 residues. The V end was cut by 5 bases, the J end by 4 bases, with 25 bases between. CDR3 DNA sequence: TGTGCCAGCAGCCCTTCCAAGGGAGTGGGAGGTGACCCAGATACGCAGTATTTT. Its protein is CASSPSKGVGGDPDTQYF.

The CDR3 DNA reads TGTGCCAGCTCACCAGAGAGCGGGGGGGCCTATGAGCAGTTCTTC. Translated, it gives CASSPESGGAYEQFF. The gene calls are TRBV18 and TRBJ2-1; 10 nucleotides agree with TRBD2. Germline values: CDR1 KGHSH, CDR2 LQKENI. V lost 2 bases to trimming and J lost 8 bases; unmatched junction nucleotides: 6. The CDR3 is made up of 15 amino acids.

The sample holds a few counts of this clone. The gene calls are TRBV19 and TRBJ2-1, with 10 bases that match TRBD2. The V segment lost 2 bases and the J segment 4 bases; nucleotides outside the gene matches: 8. Germline lookup yields CDR1 LNHDA and CDR2 SQIVND (reference sequence). The CDR3 is made up of 17 amino acids. The CDR3 nucleotides read TGTGCCAGTAGTATATACGGCGGGACTAGCGATTACAATGAGCAGTTCTTC. Amino acids: CASSIYGGTSDYNEQFF.